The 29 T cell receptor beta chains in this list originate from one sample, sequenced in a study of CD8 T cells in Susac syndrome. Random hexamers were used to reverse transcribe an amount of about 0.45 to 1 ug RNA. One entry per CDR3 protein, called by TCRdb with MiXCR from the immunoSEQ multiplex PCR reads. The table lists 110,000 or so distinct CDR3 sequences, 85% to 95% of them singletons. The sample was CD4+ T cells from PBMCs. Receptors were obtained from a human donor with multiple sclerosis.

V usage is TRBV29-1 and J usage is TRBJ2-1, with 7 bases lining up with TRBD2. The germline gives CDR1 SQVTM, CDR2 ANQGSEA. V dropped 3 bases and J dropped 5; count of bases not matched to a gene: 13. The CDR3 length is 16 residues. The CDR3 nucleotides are TGCAGCGTTGAGGCCGGGGGGAACCTACTCCACAATGAGCAGTTCTTC. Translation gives CSVEAGGNLLHNEQFF.

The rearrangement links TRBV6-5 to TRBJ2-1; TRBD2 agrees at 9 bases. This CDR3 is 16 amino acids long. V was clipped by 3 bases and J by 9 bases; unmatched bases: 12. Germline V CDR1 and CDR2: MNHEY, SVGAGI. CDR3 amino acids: CASSYAGGPGVGEQFF. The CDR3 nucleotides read TGTGCCAGCAGTTATGCGGGGGGGCCTGGGGTGGGTGAGCAGTTCTTC.

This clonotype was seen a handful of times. The CDR3 is CASPRLATKNIQYF. In DNA form, the CDR3 reads TGCGCCAGTCCTCGACTAGCCACCAAAAACATTCAGTACTTC. The chain is built from TRBV5-1 and TRBJ2-4, with 7 nucleotides matching TRBD2. J was trimmed by 2 bases and V by 8 bases; bases with no gene match: 7. The CDR3 is 14 amino acids. The germline CDR1 and CDR2 sequences are SGHRS and YFSETQ.

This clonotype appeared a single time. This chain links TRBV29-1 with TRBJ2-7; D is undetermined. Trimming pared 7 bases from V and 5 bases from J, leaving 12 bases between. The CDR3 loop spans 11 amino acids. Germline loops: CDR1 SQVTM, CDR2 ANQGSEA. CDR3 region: CSGFSGHEQYF. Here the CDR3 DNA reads TGCAGCGGGTTTTCGGGCCACGAGCAGTACTTC.

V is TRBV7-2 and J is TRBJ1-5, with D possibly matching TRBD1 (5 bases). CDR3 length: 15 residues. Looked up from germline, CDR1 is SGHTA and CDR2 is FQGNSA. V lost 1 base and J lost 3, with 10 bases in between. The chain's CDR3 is CASSLVGGNNQPQHF. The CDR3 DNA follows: TGTGCCAGCAGCTTAGTGGGGGGGAACAATCAGCCCCAGCATTTT.

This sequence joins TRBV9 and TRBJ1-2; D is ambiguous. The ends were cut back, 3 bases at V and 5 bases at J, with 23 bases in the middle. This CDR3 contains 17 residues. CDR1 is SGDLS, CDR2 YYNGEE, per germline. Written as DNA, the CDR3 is TGTGCCAGCAGCGCAGGCCCTGGAGCGGGTTCGGGTTATGGCTACACCTTC. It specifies CASSAGPGAGSGYGYTF.

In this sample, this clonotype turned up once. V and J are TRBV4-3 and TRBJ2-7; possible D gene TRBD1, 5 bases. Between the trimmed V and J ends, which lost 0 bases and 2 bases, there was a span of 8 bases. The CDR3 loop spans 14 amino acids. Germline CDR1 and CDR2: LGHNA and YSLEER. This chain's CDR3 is CASSQDTGPYEQYF. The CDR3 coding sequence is TGCGCCAGCAGCCAAGACACAGGACCCTACGAGCAGTACTTC.

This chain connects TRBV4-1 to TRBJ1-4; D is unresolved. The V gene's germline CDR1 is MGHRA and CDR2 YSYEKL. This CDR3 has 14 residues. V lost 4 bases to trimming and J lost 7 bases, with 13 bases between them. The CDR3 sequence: CASSPEGYGEKLFF. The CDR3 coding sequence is TGCGCCAGCAGCCCAGAGGGATACGGTGAAAAACTGTTTTTT.

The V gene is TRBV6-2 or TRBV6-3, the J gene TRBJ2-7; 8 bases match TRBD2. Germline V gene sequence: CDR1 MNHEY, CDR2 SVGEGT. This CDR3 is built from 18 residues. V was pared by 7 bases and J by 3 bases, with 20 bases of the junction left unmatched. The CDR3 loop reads CASNPSRTSNTPIYEQYF. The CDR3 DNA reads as TGTGCCAGCAACCCTTCTCGGACTAGCAACACCCCAATCTACGAGCAGTACTTC.

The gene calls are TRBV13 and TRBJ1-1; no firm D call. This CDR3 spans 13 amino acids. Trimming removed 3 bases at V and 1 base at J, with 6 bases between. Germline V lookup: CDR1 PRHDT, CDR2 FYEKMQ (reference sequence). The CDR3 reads CASSLKWNTEAFF. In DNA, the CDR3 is TGTGCCAGCAGCTTGAAGTGGAACACTGAAGCTTTCTTT.

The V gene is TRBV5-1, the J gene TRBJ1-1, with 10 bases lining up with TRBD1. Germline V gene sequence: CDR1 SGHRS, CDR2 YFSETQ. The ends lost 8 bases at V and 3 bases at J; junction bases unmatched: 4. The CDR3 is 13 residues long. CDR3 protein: CASGQGVDTEAFF. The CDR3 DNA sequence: TGCGCCAGTGGACAGGGGGTAGACACTGAAGCTTTCTTT. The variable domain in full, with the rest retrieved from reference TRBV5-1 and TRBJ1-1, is KAGVTQTPRYLIKTRGQQVTLSCSPISGHRSVSWYQQTPGQGLQFLFEYFSETQRNKGNFPGRFSGRQFSNSRSEMNVSTLELGDSALYLCASGQGVDTEAFFGQGTRLTVV.

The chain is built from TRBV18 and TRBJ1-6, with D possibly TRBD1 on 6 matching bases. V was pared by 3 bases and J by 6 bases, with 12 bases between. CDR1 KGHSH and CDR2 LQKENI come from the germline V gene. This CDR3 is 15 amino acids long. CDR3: CASSPLQGANSPLHF. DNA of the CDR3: TGTGCCAGCTCACCGCTACAGGGAGCTAATTCACCCCTCCACTTT.

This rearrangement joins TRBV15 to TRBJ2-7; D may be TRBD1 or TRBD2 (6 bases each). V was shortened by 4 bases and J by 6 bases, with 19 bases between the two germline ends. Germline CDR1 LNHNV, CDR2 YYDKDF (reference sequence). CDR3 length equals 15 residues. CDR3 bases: TGTGCCACCAGCATAATTCCGGGGGCAATGAGCGAGCAGTACTTC. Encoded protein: CATSIIPGAMSEQYF.

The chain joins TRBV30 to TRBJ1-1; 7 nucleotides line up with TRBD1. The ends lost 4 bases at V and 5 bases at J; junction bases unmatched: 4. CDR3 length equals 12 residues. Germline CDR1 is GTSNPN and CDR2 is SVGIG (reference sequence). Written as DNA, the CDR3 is TGTGCCTGGACAGGGGGAGGAACTGAAGCTTTCTTT. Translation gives CAWTGGGTEAFF.

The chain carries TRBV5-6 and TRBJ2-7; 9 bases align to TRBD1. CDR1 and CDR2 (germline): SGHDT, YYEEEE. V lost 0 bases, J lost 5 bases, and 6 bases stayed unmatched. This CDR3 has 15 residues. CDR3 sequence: CASSLAGTGIHEQYF. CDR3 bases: TGTGCCAGCAGCTTGGCAGGGACAGGGATCCACGAGCAGTACTTC.

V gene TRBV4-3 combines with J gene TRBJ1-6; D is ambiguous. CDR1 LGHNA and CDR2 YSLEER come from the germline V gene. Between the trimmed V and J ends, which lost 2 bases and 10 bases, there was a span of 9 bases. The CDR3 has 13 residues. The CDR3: CASSQSSLSPLHF. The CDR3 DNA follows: TGCGCCAGCAGCCAATCGAGTCTGTCACCCCTCCACTTT.

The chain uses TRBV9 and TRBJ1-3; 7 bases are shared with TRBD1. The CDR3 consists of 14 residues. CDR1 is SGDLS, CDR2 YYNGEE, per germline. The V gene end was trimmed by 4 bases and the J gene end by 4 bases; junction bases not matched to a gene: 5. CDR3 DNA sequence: TGTGCCAGCAGCCCAGGGACAGTGGGAAACACCATATATTTT. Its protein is CASSPGTVGNTIYF.

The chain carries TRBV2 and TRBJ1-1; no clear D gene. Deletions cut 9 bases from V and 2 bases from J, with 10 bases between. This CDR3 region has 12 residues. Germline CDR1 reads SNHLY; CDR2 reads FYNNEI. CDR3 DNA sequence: TGTGCCAGTGACCCGGACAACACTGAAGCTTTCTTT. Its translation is CASDPDNTEAFF.

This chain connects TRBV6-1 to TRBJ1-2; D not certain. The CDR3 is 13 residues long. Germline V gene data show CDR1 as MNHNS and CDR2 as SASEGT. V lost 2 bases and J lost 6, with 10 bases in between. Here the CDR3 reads CASSESQEHGYTF. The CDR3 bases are TGTGCCAGCAGTGAATCCCAGGAACATGGCTACACCTTC.

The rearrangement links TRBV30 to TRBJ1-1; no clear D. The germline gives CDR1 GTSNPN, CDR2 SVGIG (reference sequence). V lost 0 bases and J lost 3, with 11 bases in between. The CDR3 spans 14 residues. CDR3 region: CAWSVVGSDTEAFF. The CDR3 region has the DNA TGTGCCTGGAGTGTAGTAGGGTCGGACACTGAAGCTTTCTTT. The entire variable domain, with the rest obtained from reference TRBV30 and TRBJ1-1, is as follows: SQTIHQWPATLVQPVGSPLSLECTVEGTSNPNLYWYRQAAGRGLQLLFYSVGIGQISSEVPQNLSASRPQDRQFILSSKKLLLSDSGFYLCAWSVVGSDTEAFFGQGTRLTVV.

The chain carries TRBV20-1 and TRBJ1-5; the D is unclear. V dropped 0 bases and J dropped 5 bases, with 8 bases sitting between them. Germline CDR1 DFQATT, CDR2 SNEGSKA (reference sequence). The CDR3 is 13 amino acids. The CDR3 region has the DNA TGCAGTGCTAGAGATCGAAGGGATCAGCCCCAGCATTTT. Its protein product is CSARDRRDQPQHF.

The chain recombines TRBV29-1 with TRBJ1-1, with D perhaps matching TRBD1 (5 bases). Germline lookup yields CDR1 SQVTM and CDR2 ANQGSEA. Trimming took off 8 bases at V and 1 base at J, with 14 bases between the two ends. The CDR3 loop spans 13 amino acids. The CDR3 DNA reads TGCAGCTCCAGACAGCGACCGAACACTGAAGCTTTCTTT. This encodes CSSRQRPNTEAFF.

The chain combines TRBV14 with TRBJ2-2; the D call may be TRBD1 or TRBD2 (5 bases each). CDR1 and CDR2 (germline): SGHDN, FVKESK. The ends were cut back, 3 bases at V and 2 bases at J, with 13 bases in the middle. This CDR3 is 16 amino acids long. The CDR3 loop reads CASSQVTGLNTGELFF. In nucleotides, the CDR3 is TGTGCCAGCAGCCAGGTTACAGGACTCAACACCGGGGAGCTGTTTTTT.

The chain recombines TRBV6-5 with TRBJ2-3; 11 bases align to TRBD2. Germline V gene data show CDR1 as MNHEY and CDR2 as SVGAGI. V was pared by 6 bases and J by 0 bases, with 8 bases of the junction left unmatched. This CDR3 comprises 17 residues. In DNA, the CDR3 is TGTGCCAGCAGCTATCAATTAGCGGGGGGGAGCACAGATACGCAGTATTTT. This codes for CASSYQLAGGSTDTQYF.

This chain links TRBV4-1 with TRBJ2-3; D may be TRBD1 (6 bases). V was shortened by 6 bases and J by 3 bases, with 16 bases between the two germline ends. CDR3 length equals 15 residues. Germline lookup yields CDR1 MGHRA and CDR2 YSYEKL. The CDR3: CASSLSYRETDTQYF. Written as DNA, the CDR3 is TGCGCCAGCAGTCTGTCCTACAGGGAGACAGATACGCAGTATTTT.

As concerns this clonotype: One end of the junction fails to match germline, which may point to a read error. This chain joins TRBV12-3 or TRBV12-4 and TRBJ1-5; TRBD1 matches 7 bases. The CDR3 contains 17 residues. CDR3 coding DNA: TGTGCCAGCAGCTTAGACAGGGCCGAAGAGGGCAGTCAGCCCCAGCATTTT. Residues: CASSLDRAEEGSQPQHF.

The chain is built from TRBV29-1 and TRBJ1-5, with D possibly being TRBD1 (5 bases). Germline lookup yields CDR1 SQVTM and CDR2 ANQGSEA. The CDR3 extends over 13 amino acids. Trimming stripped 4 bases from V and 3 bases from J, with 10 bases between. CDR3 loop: CSVVWDYNQPQHF. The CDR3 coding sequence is TGCAGCGTTGTTTGGGACTACAATCAGCCCCAGCATTTT.

CDR3 region: CASSWGVYTEAFF. The CDR3, as DNA: TGTGCCAGCAGTTGGGGGGTGTACACTGAAGCTTTCTTT. The V call is TRBV28, the J call TRBJ1-1, with a possible D match to TRBD1 (5 bases). The CDR3 is made up of 13 amino acids. Trimming took off 4 bases at V and 3 bases at J, with 9 bases between the two ends. CDR1 and CDR2 from the germline V gene are MDHEN and SYDVKM.

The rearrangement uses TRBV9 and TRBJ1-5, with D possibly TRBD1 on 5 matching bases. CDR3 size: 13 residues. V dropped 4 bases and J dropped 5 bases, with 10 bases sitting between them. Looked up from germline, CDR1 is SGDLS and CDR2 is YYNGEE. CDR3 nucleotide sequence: TGTGCCAGCAGCTCGGACACCTATCAGCCCCAGCATTTT. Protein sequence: CASSSDTYQPQHF.